These 31 T cell receptor beta chains were sequenced from one sample in a study of spatial heterogeneity in lung cancer. TCRdb passed the 5' RACE reads through MiXCR, listing each CDR3 protein once. The table has roughly 110,000 distinct CDR3 sequences, 10% to 11% seen once. Time point: blood at routine non-recurrence follow-up after resection. The input for sequencing was PBMCs, taken at follow-up. The receptors stem from a female donor with early-stage non-small cell lung cancer.

The V call is TRBV4-2, the J call TRBJ1-4; no clear D gene. The germline V gene encodes CDR1 LGHNA and CDR2 YNFKEQ. The CDR3 has 15 amino acids. V dropped 0 bases and J dropped 8 bases, with 13 bases sitting between them. The CDR3 nucleotides are TGTGCCAGCAGCCAAGATCTTGGAAGGAGAGAAAAACTGTTTTTT. The encoded protein is CASSQDLGRREKLFF.

This clonotype turned up a few times. The genes are TRBV7-9 and TRBJ2-1, with 10 bases that match TRBD2. This CDR3 contains 16 residues. Germline CDR1 and CDR2: SEHNR and FQNEAQ (reference sequence). The V gene end was trimmed by 3 bases and the J gene end by 8 bases; junction bases not matched to a gene: 10. The CDR3 nucleotides read TGTGCCAGCAGCTTCCATCCGGGACTAGCGAACCATGAGCAGTTCTTC. Protein sequence: CASSFHPGLANHEQFF.

The chain has TRBV6-5 and TRBJ1-1, with D maybe TRBD1 (5 bases). Trimming shortened V by 4 bases and J by 5 bases, and 17 bases separated the two germline ends. Germline lookup yields CDR1 MNHEY and CDR2 SVGAGI. This CDR3 has 15 amino acids. The CDR3 region has the DNA TGTGCCAGCAGTTCTTTAGGGGCGGGATATACTGAAGCTTTCTTT. Translation gives CASSSLGAGYTEAFF.

This clonotype was picked up a small number of times. As DNA, the CDR3 is TGCGCCAGCACCGGGGGGAATAAAAGCAATGAGCAGTTCTTC. It translates to CASTGGNKSNEQFF. This sequence joins TRBV5-1 and TRBJ2-1; 7 nucleotides agree with TRBD2. Germline lookup yields CDR1 SGHRS and CDR2 YFSETQ. Germline trimming cut 6 bases from V and 6 bases from J; bases unmatched to any gene: 9. The CDR3 covers 14 residues.

This clonotype has a count of ten or more. The chain recombines TRBV5-1 with TRBJ1-1, with unresolved D. The CDR3 consists of 14 residues. Germline V gives CDR1 SGHRS, CDR2 YFSETQ. Trimming stripped 0 bases from V and 1 base from J, with 7 bases between. CDR3: CASSLGFGNTEAFF. The CDR3 region has the DNA TGCGCCAGCAGCTTGGGTTTTGGGAACACTGAAGCTTTCTTT.

This clonotype was observed a handful of times. The CDR3 region is CASSKLICGTVVQPQHF. The CDR3, as DNA: TGTGCCAGCAGCAAGCTAATCTGTGGGACAGTCGTACAGCCCCAGCATTTT. The chain couples TRBV21-1 to TRBJ1-5; the table's TRBD1 call for D was not verified on the DNA. TRBV21-1 is marked as a pseudogene. This CDR3 region has 17 residues.

This clonotype was counted at least ten times. The chain is built from TRBV11-3 and TRBJ1-2, with no clear D. CDR1 is SGHNT and CDR2 is YENEEA in the germline V gene. The CDR3 extends over 14 amino acids. V was clipped by 0 bases and J by 3 bases, with 8 bases between them. CDR3 DNA sequence: TGTGCCAGCAGCTTAGAATGGGGTGACTATGGCTACACCTTC. It yields the protein CASSLEWGDYGYTF. The entire variable domain, with the rest obtained from reference TRBV11-3 and TRBJ1-2, is as follows: EAGVVQSPRYKIIEKKQPVAFWCNPISGHNTLYWYLQNLGQGPELLIRYENEEAVDDSQLPKDRFSAERLKGVDSTLKIQPAELGDSAVYLCASSLEWGDYGYTFGSGTRLTVV.

The chain uses TRBV27 and TRBJ2-7, with 7 bases lining up with TRBD2. Trimming removed 3 bases from V and 1 base from J; junction bases left unmatched: 6. This CDR3 spans 15 amino acids. Germline CDR1 MNHEY, CDR2 SMNVEV (reference sequence). The CDR3 DNA reads as TGTGCCAGCAGTTTTTTTGGCGGGAGATCCTACGAGCAGTACTTC. Amino acids: CASSFFGGRSYEQYF.

This clonotype appeared many times. The rearrangement joins TRBV20-1 to TRBJ2-5; D is perhaps TRBD1 or TRBD2 (5 bases each). Germline assignment: CDR1 DFQATT and CDR2 SNEGSKA (reference sequence). Trimming cost V 3 bases and J 6 bases, with 14 bases left between them. The CDR3 length is 13 residues. DNA of the CDR3: TGCAGTGCTAGGACCGGGTCGGGGCAGACCCAGTACTTC. Translation gives CSARTGSGQTQYF.

The CDR3 DNA reads as TGTGCCAGCAGCCCGCGCCCGACTAGCGGGAGGTGGATGTTCTTC. It yields the protein CASSPRPTSGRWMFF. The chain joins TRBV13 to TRBJ2-1; 13 bases agree with TRBD2. With 5 bases clipped from V and 15 bases from J, the junction kept 13 bases outside the gene matches. This CDR3 spans 15 amino acids. The germline gives CDR1 PRHDT, CDR2 FYEKMQ (reference sequence).

This clonotype was seen more than once but under ten times. The V call is TRBV6-1, the J call TRBJ2-7; D is undetermined. Germline loops: CDR1 MNHNS, CDR2 SASEGT. The CDR3 sequence is 14 residues long. V was trimmed by 1 base and J by 3 bases, leaving 10 bases between them. The CDR3 loop is CASSEEGFHYEQYF. The CDR3 nucleotides read TGTGCCAGCAGTGAAGAGGGCTTCCACTACGAGCAGTACTTC.

This clonotype was observed at least ten times. This chain connects TRBV24-1 to TRBJ2-2, with D perhaps matching TRBD1 or TRBD2 (5 bases each). Per germline, CDR1 KGHDR and CDR2 SFDVKD. The CDR3 sequence is 15 residues long. V was clipped by 7 bases and J by 4 bases, with 15 bases between them. CDR3 amino acids: CATSGRERGTGELFF. Written as DNA, the CDR3 is TGTGCCACCAGCGGACGCGAGAGGGGCACCGGGGAGCTGTTTTTT.

This clonotype was seen more than once but under ten times. V and J are TRBV6-4 and TRBJ2-3, with 10 bases aligning to TRBD2. V was pared by 6 bases and J by 2 bases, with 8 bases of the junction left unmatched. Germline-derived CDR1 and CDR2 are MRHNA and SNTAGT. The CDR3 is 16 amino acids. CDR3 nucleotides: TGTGCCAGCAGACCTATAGCGGGAGGCCCCACAGATACGCAGTATTTT. Translation gives CASRPIAGGPTDTQYF.

The V and J genes are TRBV12-3 or TRBV12-4 and TRBJ2-1; D is unresolved. The CDR3 runs 15 residues. V was trimmed by 5 bases and J by 0 bases, leaving 11 bases between them. For the CDR3, the DNA is TGTGCCAGCAGTGAACGCTCCAACTCCTACAATGAGCAGTTCTTC. Amino acid sequence: CASSERSNSYNEQFF.

This clonotype was picked up a small number of times. V and J are TRBV28 and TRBJ1-2; D gene unclear. This CDR3 region has 15 residues. V lost 3 bases, J lost 2 bases, and 13 bases lay in between. Germline V lookup: CDR1 MDHEN, CDR2 SYDVKM. The chain's CDR3 is CASSFPVQGNYGYTF. The CDR3 nucleotides are TGTGCCAGCAGTTTTCCCGTTCAAGGGAACTATGGCTACACCTTC.

This clonotype has more than one count but fewer than ten. The rearrangement links TRBV24-1 to TRBJ2-1; D not resolved. The germline V gene has CDR1 KGHDR and CDR2 SFDVKD. Between the trimmed V and J ends, which lost 5 bases and 6 bases, there was a span of 10 bases. CDR3 length equals 13 residues. The CDR3 loop is CATSASVGNEQFF. The CDR3 region has the DNA TGTGCCACCAGTGCGTCAGTGGGCAATGAGCAGTTCTTC.

This clonotype was counted only a few times. V is TRBV4-2 and J is TRBJ2-2; 10 bases are shared with TRBD2. V shed 0 bases, J shed 6 bases, and the junction held 4 bases outside the gene matches. CDR3 size: 16 residues. The germline V gene has CDR1 LGHNA and CDR2 YNFKEQ. CDR3 amino acids: CASSQEASGSPGELFF. The DNA of the CDR3 is TGTGCCAGCAGCCAAGAGGCTAGCGGGAGTCCCGGGGAGCTGTTTTTT.

The gene calls are TRBV12-3 or TRBV12-4 and TRBJ1-3, with D tentatively TRBD1 (5 bases). Trimming took off 5 bases at V and 0 bases at J, with 11 bases between the two ends. This CDR3 region has 15 residues. The CDR3 is CASSHDRRSGNTIYF. The CDR3 DNA reads TGTGCCAGCAGTCATGACAGACGCTCTGGAAACACCATATATTTT.

The chain is built from TRBV21-1 and TRBJ2-5; the table's TRBD1 call for D was not verified on the DNA. TRBV21-1 is an annotated pseudogene. The CDR3 has 16 residues. The CDR3 is CASSKAGTASQETQYF. The CDR3 coding sequence is TGTGCCAGCAGCAAAGCAGGGACCGCGAGCCAAGAGACCCAGTACTTC.

A single count supports this clonotype. CDR3 sequence (DNA): TGTGCCTGGAGTGGAATTGACAGTGACAATCAGCCCCAGCATTTT. This codes for CAWSGIDSDNQPQHF. This chain uses TRBV30 with TRBJ1-5; weak D call: TRBD1 (5 bases). Looked up from germline, CDR1 is GTSNPN and CDR2 is SVGIG (reference sequence). The V end lost 1 base, the J end lost 3 bases, and 13 bases lay between the germline ends. This CDR3 has 15 amino acids.

This clonotype has just a few counts. This rearrangement joins TRBV27 to TRBJ2-2; D possibly corresponds to TRBD2 (6 bases). The germline V and J ends were trimmed by 6 bases and 7 bases, with 12 bases remaining between them. CDR3 length: 13 residues. Germline lookup yields CDR1 MNHEY and CDR2 SMNVEV (reference sequence). CDR3 in DNA: TGTGCCAGCAGCAGACTGGAGGGCGGGGAGCTGTTTTTT. Protein product: CASSRLEGGELFF.

CDR3: CSARVEETLNSPLHF. The DNA of the CDR3 is TGCAGTGCTAGAGTGGAAGAAACCCTAAATTCACCCCTCCACTTT. V and J are TRBV20-1 and TRBJ1-6, with D unresolved. The CDR3 runs to 15 residues. V lost 1 base to trimming and J lost 7 bases, with 14 bases between them. Per germline, CDR1 DFQATT and CDR2 SNEGSKA (reference sequence).

This clonotype was seen repeatedly, ten times or more. The chain employs TRBV7-9 and TRBJ2-2, with a weak D call TRBD1 (5 bases). This CDR3 has 18 residues. The V gene lost 5 bases and the J gene lost 1 base, with 20 bases spanning the gap. CDR1 and CDR2 (germline): SEHNR, FQNEAQ (reference sequence). CDR3 nucleotide sequence: TGTGCCAGCAGCACACTTCCGTACAGGCGACAGAACACCGGGGAGCTGTTTTTT. It codes for CASSTLPYRRQNTGELFF.

In its sample, this clonotype was seen a few times. The rearrangement links TRBV7-9 to TRBJ2-1; TRBD1 aligns across 7 bases. Germline V gene lookup returns CDR1 SEHNR and CDR2 FQNEAQ (reference sequence). V dropped 4 bases and J dropped 4; count of bases not matched to a gene: 10. This CDR3 comprises 16 residues. This CDR3 is CASSSGQALPYNEQFF. CDR3 sequence (DNA): TGTGCCAGCAGCTCTGGACAGGCTCTTCCTTACAATGAGCAGTTCTTC. Drawing the rest from reference TRBV7-9 and TRBJ2-1, the complete variable domain is DTGVSQNPRHKITKRGQNVTFRCDPISEHNRLYWYRQTLGQGPEFLTYFQNEAQLEKSRLLSDRFSAERPKGSFSTLEIQRTEQGDSAMYLCASSSGQALPYNEQFFGPGTRLTVL.

The gene calls are TRBV19 and TRBJ1-1; D remains ambiguous. The CDR3 runs to 13 residues. Germline lookup yields CDR1 LNHDA and CDR2 SQIVND (reference sequence). The V end was cut by 8 bases, the J end by 3 bases, with 13 bases between. CDR3 amino acids: CASSQRPDTEAFF. As DNA, the CDR3 is TGTGCCAGTTCGCAGAGACCTGACACTGAAGCTTTCTTT.

The gene calls are TRBV6-2 or TRBV6-3 and TRBJ2-7; D may be TRBD1 or TRBD2 (5 bases each). The CDR3 consists of 13 residues. V was clipped by 0 bases and J by 6 bases, with 9 bases between them. Looked up from germline, CDR1 is MNHEY and CDR2 is SVGEGT. CDR3 sequence: CASSYSYGTEQYV. CDR3 in DNA: TGTGCCAGCAGTTACTCGTACGGGACCGAGCAGTACGTC.

This clonotype has ten or more counts. V is TRBV20-1 and J is TRBJ1-1; D gene ambiguous. The CDR3 consists of 16 residues. V gave up 0 bases and J gave up 1 base, with 15 bases separating them. The germline gives CDR1 DFQATT, CDR2 SNEGSKA (reference sequence). The CDR3 here is CSAREKALSTNTEAFF. The CDR3 nucleotides read TGCAGTGCTAGAGAAAAAGCCTTATCAACGAACACTGAAGCTTTCTTT.

Only a few counts were recorded for this clonotype. The chain couples TRBV11-2 to TRBJ2-1, with 13 bases identical to TRBD2. V shed 5 bases, J shed 3 bases, and the junction held 7 bases outside the gene matches. Germline V gene sequence: CDR1 SGHAT, CDR2 FQNNGV. This CDR3 spans 17 amino acids. CDR3 nucleotides: TGTGCCAGCAGCCCCATTCGGACTAGCGGGAGCTACAATGAGCAGTTCTTC. Amino acid sequence: CASSPIRTSGSYNEQFF. The full variable domain, in which reference TRBV11-2 and TRBJ2-1 provide the parts outside the CDR3, is EAGVAQSPRYKIIEKRQSVAFWCNPISGHATLYWYQQILGQGPKLLIQFQNNGVVDDSQLPKDRFSAERLKGVDSTLKIQPAKLEDSAVYLCASSPIRTSGSYNEQFFGPGTRLTVL.

The V call is TRBV18, the J call TRBJ1-1; D uncertain. This CDR3 is built from 14 residues. Deletions cut 8 bases from V and 1 base from J, with 14 bases between. CDR1 and CDR2 (germline): KGHSH, LQKENI. CDR3 bases: TGTGCCAGCCAGTACGGGAATGCGAACACTGAAGCTTTCTTT. This codes for CASQYGNANTEAFF.

The CDR3: CASSFTPDRASGYEQYF. CDR3 nucleotide sequence: TGTGCCAGCAGCTTTACCCCTGACAGGGCTAGCGGCTACGAGCAGTACTTC. The V gene is TRBV7-9, the J gene TRBJ2-7; possibly TRBD1 or TRBD2 for D (7 bases each). Germline-derived CDR1 and CDR2 are SEHNR and FQNEAQ (reference sequence). V was pared by 3 bases and J by 3 bases, with 21 bases between. CDR3 length: 17 residues.

This rearrangement joins TRBV12-5 to TRBJ2-7; TRBD2 is a possible D gene (6 bases). Germline lookup yields CDR1 LGHNT and CDR2 FRNRAP. V lost 1 base and J lost 1, with 14 bases in between. The CDR3 totals 16 residues. The CDR3 DNA follows: TGTGCTAGTGGTTTGGCCCTACTAGCACTTTCCTACGAGCAGTACGTC. This translates into CASGLALLALSYEQYV.